This T cell receptor beta chain was recovered during a study of blood T cell repertoires in COVID-19. The wider study: Material from acute and convalescent COVID-19 was sourced from the United States, Italy and Spain. The cDNA or gDNA used as material had been derived from T cells, B-cell-depleted T cells, or PBMCs.

The sample holds one count of this clone. In the original processing: It was from reference gene primer amplification that nucleated cell counts were estimated. The table came from immunoSEQ multiplex PCR; TCRdb's copy has only in-frame clones and leaves some out. V, J and clone size are taken as reported in that table, and D and trimming were inferred from the DNA itself. The sample lists under 95,000 clones; roughly 82% were seen once. The CDR3 has 15 amino acids. Germline V gene data show CDR1 as MNHEY and CDR2 as SVGAGI. V was clipped by 2 bases and J by 0 bases, with 7 bases between them. This chain links TRBV6-5 with TRBJ2-2; D call uncertain. The sequence derives from a woman older than 75 with acute or convalescent COVID-19. Sequencing was performed on peripheral blood. The CDR3 sequence: CASSYDFPNTGELFF. CDR3 DNA: TGTGCCAGCAGTTACGACTTCCCGAACACCGGGGAGCTGTTTTTT.